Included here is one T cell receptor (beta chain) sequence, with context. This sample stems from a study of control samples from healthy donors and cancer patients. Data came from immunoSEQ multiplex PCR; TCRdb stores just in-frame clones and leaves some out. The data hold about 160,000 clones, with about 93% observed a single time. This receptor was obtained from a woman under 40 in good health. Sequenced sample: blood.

CDR3: CASGLPRPGNCYEQYF. The DNA for the CDR3 is TGTGCTAGTGGTTTGCCCAGGCCAGGGAATTGCTACGAGCAGTACTTC. The V and J genes are TRBV12-5 and TRBJ2-7; TRBD1 might be the D (5 bases). Germline CDR1 reads LGHNT; CDR2 reads FRNRAP. The CDR3 consists of 16 residues. Trimming removed 2 bases from V and 3 bases from J, with 17 bases in between.